The 14 T cell receptor beta chains below come from one sample, sequenced in a study of blood T cells in healthy people across ages. A second PCR, run for roughly 7 to 11 cycles, used a sample-barcoded 5' primer plus a J-beta primer mix. TCRdb re-called the 5' RACE reads with MiXCR, one entry per CDR3 protein. The sample contains about 640,000 distinct CDR3 sequences, roughly three fifths of which appear only once. What was sequenced was blood. Receptors were obtained from a man between 60 and 75 years old in good health.

This chain connects TRBV20-1 to TRBJ2-3; D is ambiguous. From germline, CDR1 is DFQATT and CDR2 SNEGSKA (reference sequence). Trimming removed 7 bases from V and 7 bases from J, with 12 bases in between. CDR3 length equals 11 residues. The CDR3 is CSVSGPHTQYF. CDR3 DNA sequence: TGCAGTGTTTCGGGTCCACATACGCAGTATTTT.

In its sample, this clonotype was seen a few times. The V and J genes are TRBV28 and TRBJ2-3; 7 bases align to TRBD1. Germline V gene data show CDR1 as MDHEN and CDR2 as SYDVKM. The junction had 8 bases not matched to a gene; V was cut back by 3 bases and J by 5 bases. The CDR3 sequence is 15 residues long. CDR3 in DNA: TGTGCCAGCAGTTTTAGGGCAGGGGGATTAGATACGCAGTATTTT. Protein product: CASSFRAGGLDTQYF.

The chain combines TRBV7-8 with TRBJ1-2; D perhaps matches TRBD1 (6 bases). The CDR3 has 14 amino acids. V was trimmed by 3 bases and J by 4 bases, leaving 12 bases between them. Per the germline V gene, CDR1 is SGHVS and CDR2 is FQNEAQ. CDR3 amino acids: CASSLWGRSYGYTF. The CDR3, as DNA: TGTGCCAGCAGCTTGTGGGGGCGAAGCTATGGCTACACCTTC.

The chain couples TRBV5-8 to TRBJ2-1; TRBD2 aligns across 7 bases. The ends lost 4 bases at V and 3 bases at J; junction bases unmatched: 7. The CDR3 contains 15 residues. Germline CDR1 and CDR2: SGHTS and YDEGEE. In DNA, the CDR3 is TGTGCCAGCAGCCAAAGAGGGAGGGGCTACAATGAGCAGTTCTTC. Translation: CASSQRGRGYNEQFF.

V is TRBV7-8 and J is TRBJ1-5; TRBD1 matches at 12 bases. The CDR3 runs to 17 residues. V shed 0 bases, J shed 5 bases, and the junction held 5 bases outside the gene matches. CDR1 SGHVS and CDR2 FQNEAQ come from the germline V gene. The CDR3 DNA sequence: TGTGCCAGCAGCTTAGCGTGGGGGACAGGGGGCGATCAGCCCCAGCATTTT. The encoded protein is CASSLAWGTGGDQPQHF.

The rearrangement joins TRBV6-1 to TRBJ2-3; D remains unclear. The CDR3 loop spans 12 amino acids. V was clipped by 4 bases and J by 3 bases, with 5 bases between them. CDR1 MNHNS and CDR2 SASEGT come from the germline V gene. The CDR3 loop is CASSAETDTQYF. In nucleotides, the CDR3 is TGTGCCAGCAGTGCAGAGACAGATACGCAGTATTTT.

The chain links TRBV12-3 or TRBV12-4 to TRBJ2-7; D perhaps matches TRBD1 (5 bases). The CDR3 is 16 residues long. Trimming stripped 3 bases from V and 0 bases from J, with 15 bases between. The CDR3 region is CASSFGHLRGSYEQYF. CDR3 nucleotides: TGTGCCAGCAGTTTTGGGCACCTTAGGGGCTCCTACGAGCAGTACTTC.

This clonotype has just a few counts. V is TRBV5-1 and J is TRBJ2-4; D is undetermined. CDR1 is SGHRS and CDR2 is YFSETQ in the germline V gene. The length of the CDR3 is 14 residues. Trimming stripped 3 bases from V and 7 bases from J, with 14 bases between. CDR3 residues: CASSSTKGSNIQYF. In nucleotides, the CDR3 is TGCGCCAGCAGCTCCACTAAGGGATCGAACATTCAGTACTTC.

This chain links TRBV28 with TRBJ1-1; 9 positions agree with TRBD1. The CDR3 runs 16 residues. CDR1 and CDR2 (germline): MDHEN, SYDVKM. V was clipped by 5 bases and J by 0 bases; unmatched bases: 7. The chain's CDR3 is CASSPHGTGLNTEAFF. In DNA form, the CDR3 reads TGTGCCAGCAGTCCCCACGGGACAGGGTTGAACACTGAAGCTTTCTTT.

This clonotype showed up just once. The chain uses TRBV27 and TRBJ2-7; 7 bases match TRBD2. Germline loops: CDR1 MNHEY, CDR2 SMNVEV (reference sequence). The J segment lost 3 bases and the V segment lost 4 bases, leaving 9 bases of the junction unmatched. The CDR3 covers 15 residues. Here the CDR3 DNA reads TGTGCCAGCAGTTCCTCGGGGGGTGCCAACTACGAGCAGTACTTC. It codes for CASSSSGGANYEQYF.

There are a few counts of this clonotype. V usage is TRBV29-1 and J usage is TRBJ2-5, with 7 bases matching TRBD2. From germline, CDR1 is SQVTM and CDR2 ANQGSEA. The length of the CDR3 is 15 residues. V gave up 4 bases and J gave up 2 bases; unmatched junction bases: 10. CDR3 coding DNA: TGCAGCGTTGCTTTTGGCGGGGGACGACAAGAGACCCAGTACTTC. Its protein product is CSVAFGGGRQETQYF.

A few counts support this clonotype. The rearrangement uses TRBV20-1 and TRBJ2-3; the D is unclear. The CDR3 has 13 residues. Trimming shortened V by 3 bases and J by 6 bases, and 13 bases separated the two germline ends. Germline CDR1 is DFQATT and CDR2 is SNEGSKA (reference sequence). The CDR3 here is CSASAASGDTQYF. CDR3 bases: TGCAGTGCTAGTGCCGCCTCCGGGGATACGCAGTATTTT.

This chain joins TRBV29-1 and TRBJ2-6; 11 bases align to TRBD1. Germline V CDR1 and CDR2: SQVTM, ANQGSEA. With 6 bases clipped from V and 3 bases from J, the junction kept 7 bases outside the gene matches. This CDR3 spans 16 amino acids. Written as DNA, the CDR3 is TGCAGCGTCCAAGGACAGGGGGCTTATGGGGCCAACGTCCTGACTTTC. This translates into CSVQGQGAYGANVLTF.

Concerning this clonotype: Mismatch with germline at one junction end may stem from a read error. The CDR3 nucleotides are TGTGTCAGCAGGACAGGGGGCCAAGAGACCCAGTACTTC. As protein: CVSRTGGQETQYF. V is TRBV6-5 and J is TRBJ2-5; 10 positions match TRBD1. The CDR3 spans 13 residues. Germline V CDR1 and CDR2: MNHEY, SVGAGI.